The 27 T cell receptor beta chains in this list originate from one sample, sequenced in a study of T cells after yellow fever vaccination. TCRdb re-analysed the 5' RACE reads in MiXCR, keeping a single row per CDR3 protein. This table has 400,000 or so distinct CDR3 sequences, over 15% appearing once. The source material was PBMCs, sampled before the yellow fever booster vaccination. These receptors all stem from a man aged 18 to 29 who received the YFV17D yellow fever vaccine.

J is TRBJ2-3 and V is TRBV10-3, with a tentative D call TRBD1 (6 bases). Deletions cut 4 bases from V and 1 base from J, with 15 bases between. The CDR3 has 16 amino acids. Looked up from germline, CDR1 is ENHRY and CDR2 is SYGVKD. CDR3 DNA sequence: TGTGCCATCAGTGTACGGCGCCGACAGGGCACAGATACGCAGTATTTT. It codes for CAISVRRRQGTDTQYF.

The CDR3 nucleotides are TGCAGTGCCCTGTGGACTAGCGGGGGGAATGAGCAGTTCTTC. Protein sequence: CSALWTSGGNEQFF. The chain joins TRBV20-1 to TRBJ2-1; TRBD2 agrees at 14 bases. There are 14 residues in the CDR3. The germline V gene encodes CDR1 DFQATT and CDR2 SNEGSKA (reference sequence). J gave up 7 bases and V 6 bases, and 5 bases lay outside the gene matches.

This clonotype was picked up a small number of times. This sequence joins TRBV7-8 and TRBJ2-1; D possibly corresponds to TRBD2 (6 bases). Trimming pared 2 bases from V and 7 bases from J, leaving 12 bases between. CDR1 and CDR2 from the germline V gene are SGHVS and FQNEAQ. The CDR3 totals 14 residues. In DNA form, the CDR3 reads TGTGCCAGCAGCTTAAGGGGACTCCTAAATGAGCAGTTCTTC. As protein: CASSLRGLLNEQFF. The full variable domain, completed using reference TRBV7-8 and TRBJ2-1, is GAGVSQSPRYKVAKRGQDVALRCDPISGHVSLFWYQQALGQGPEFLTYFQNEAQLDKSGLPSDRFFAERPEGSVSTLKIQRTQQEDSAVYLCASSLRGLLNEQFFGPGTRLTVL.

The rearrangement links TRBV5-3 to TRBJ2-3; D possibly corresponds to TRBD2 (5 bases). TRBV5-3 is marked as an open reading frame, function uncertain. Trimming took off 4 bases at V and 1 base at J, with 19 bases between the two ends. This CDR3 has 17 amino acids. This CDR3 is CARSAALDLWGTDTQYF. The CDR3 DNA follows: TGTGCCAGAAGCGCTGCACTGGACTTATGGGGCACAGATACGCAGTATTTT.

The rearrangement uses TRBV5-1 and TRBJ2-1; TRBD2 is a possible D gene (7 bases). This CDR3 has 14 residues. CDR1 and CDR2 from the germline V gene are SGHRS and YFSETQ. V lost 6 bases, J lost 5 bases, and 15 bases lay in between. The CDR3 region is CASNWGGRDNEQFF. CDR3 nucleotides: TGCGCCAGCAACTGGGGGGGGCGCGACAATGAGCAGTTCTTC.

The genes are TRBV6-5 and TRBJ2-5, with TRBD1 as a possible D gene (7 bases). Germline V gene lookup returns CDR1 MNHEY and CDR2 SVGAGI. This CDR3 has 15 amino acids. Trimming left V 4 bases short and J 5 bases short, with 17 bases between. The DNA of the CDR3 is TGTGCCAGCAGTTTCCAGGAGGGGGCCAGCGAGACCCAGTACTTC. Protein: CASSFQEGASETQYF.

The J gene is TRBJ1-3, the V gene TRBV7-2, with a weak D call TRBD1 (5 bases). Trimming cost V 9 bases and J 4 bases, with 13 bases left between them. This CDR3 has 13 residues. Germline-derived CDR1 and CDR2 are SGHTA and FQGNSA. CDR3 bases: TGTGCCAGTAGCCGGGGGATCGGAAACACCATATATTTT. Encoded protein: CASSRGIGNTIYF. The entire variable domain, with the rest obtained from reference TRBV7-2 and TRBJ1-3, is as follows: GAGVSQSPSNKVTEKGKDVELRCDPISGHTALYWYRQSLGQGLEFLIYFQGNSAPDKSGLPSDRFSAERTGGSVSTLTIQRTQQEDSAVYLCASSRGIGNTIYFGEGSWLTVV.

The rearrangement joins TRBV12-3 or TRBV12-4 to TRBJ2-1; the D gene is possibly TRBD2 (6 bases). Trimming took 8 bases from V and 10 from J, leaving 12 bases between them. This CDR3 is 11 amino acids long. This CDR3 is CASEVGGEQFF. The CDR3 DNA is TGTGCCAGCGAGGTCGGGGGAGAGCAGTTCTTC.

This clonotype came up a few times. The chain recombines TRBV27 with TRBJ2-5; 8 bases are a match to TRBD2. The V segment lost 5 bases and the J segment 9 bases; nucleotides outside the gene matches: 11. The CDR3 is 14 amino acids. From germline, CDR1 is MNHEY and CDR2 SMNVEV (reference sequence). The CDR3 spells CASSPGTSPPPQYF. For the CDR3, the DNA is TGTGCCAGCAGTCCCGGGACTAGTCCCCCGCCCCAGTACTTC.

This clonotype has only a few counts. V gene TRBV12-3 or TRBV12-4 combines with J gene TRBJ2-3; 8 nucleotides align to TRBD1. V gave up 6 bases and J gave up 2 bases; unmatched junction bases: 4. The CDR3 spans 14 residues. The CDR3 region is CASSNQGATDTQYF. As DNA, the CDR3 is TGTGCCAGCAGCAACCAGGGGGCCACAGATACGCAGTATTTT.

This clonotype showed up many times. V gene TRBV20-1 combines with J gene TRBJ2-1, with 8 bases identical to TRBD2. The CDR3 has 15 amino acids. J was trimmed by 8 bases and V by 0 bases; bases with no gene match: 9. Germline V CDR1 and CDR2: DFQATT, SNEGSKA (reference sequence). The CDR3 reads CSARDTGGAVDEQFF. The CDR3, as DNA: TGCAGTGCTAGAGATACCGGGGGGGCCGTCGATGAGCAGTTCTTC.

The V and J genes are TRBV6-2 or TRBV6-3 and TRBJ2-7; TRBD1 matches at 9 bases. CDR3 length: 13 residues. Germline CDR1 reads MNHEY; CDR2 reads SVGEGT. V was pared by 2 bases and J by 12 bases, with 8 bases of the junction left unmatched. The CDR3 protein is CASSYQTGGGWYV. CDR3 DNA sequence: TGTGCCAGCAGTTACCAGACAGGGGGAGGATGGTACGTC.

The chain links TRBV27 to TRBJ1-1; D is ambiguous. Germline CDR1 reads MNHEY; CDR2 reads SMNVEV (reference sequence). This CDR3 is built from 16 residues. V dropped 5 bases and J dropped 6 bases, with 22 bases sitting between them. CDR3 nucleotides: TGTGCCAGCAGTGGTGACTCCGGGTTACAAGGTCCTGAAGCTTTCTTT. Residues: CASSGDSGLQGPEAFF.

J is TRBJ2-2 and V is TRBV4-2; D assignment may be TRBD1 or TRBD2 (5 bases each). The CDR3 spans 16 residues. CDR1 is LGHNA and CDR2 is YNFKEQ in the germline V gene. V was cut by 0 bases and J by 2 bases, with 10 bases left in between. DNA of the CDR3: TGTGCCAGCAGCCAAGATGAGGGGTTCAACACCGGGGAGCTGTTTTTT. This encodes CASSQDEGFNTGELFF.

This clonotype was seen only a few times. The chain is built from TRBV18 and TRBJ1-4; weak D call: TRBD1 (5 bases). CDR1 is KGHSH and CDR2 is LQKENI in the germline V gene. The CDR3 runs to 15 residues. The germline V and J ends were trimmed by 1 base and 0 bases, with 6 bases remaining between them. The CDR3 DNA reads as TGTGCCAGCTCACCACAGGGGCCAACTAATGAAAAACTGTTTTTT. This gives the protein CASSPQGPTNEKLFF.

This clonotype was counted ten times or more. The chain carries TRBV29-1 and TRBJ2-3; D is undetermined. Germline V gene data show CDR1 as SQVTM and CDR2 as ANQGSEA. Deletions cut 7 bases from V and 5 bases from J, with 19 bases between. The CDR3 consists of 14 residues. Written as DNA, the CDR3 is TGCAGCGGGATTGAGAGGTGGAAGAGAGATACGCAGTATTTT. Encoded protein: CSGIERWKRDTQYF.

V and J are TRBV3-1 and TRBJ2-2; 9 bases match TRBD2. Germline trimming cut 1 base from V and 1 base from J; bases unmatched to any gene: 4. Germline V lookup: CDR1 LGHDT, CDR2 YNNKEL (reference sequence). The CDR3 sequence is 17 residues long. The CDR3 DNA reads TGTGCCAGCAGCCAAGCGCGACTAGCGGAGAACACCGGGGAGCTGTTTTTT. Translated, it gives CASSQARLAENTGELFF.

The chain uses TRBV10-2 and TRBJ1-2, with TRBD1 as a possible D gene (5 bases). This CDR3 is built from 15 residues. Trimming removed 3 bases at V and 2 bases at J, with 13 bases between. CDR1 and CDR2 (germline): WSHSY, SAAADI. For the CDR3, the DNA is TGCGCCAGCAGTGAAGGGCCGGGGGAGAACTATGGCTACACCTTC. This codes for CASSEGPGENYGYTF.

This clonotype was seen only a few times. The chain employs TRBV20-1 and TRBJ1-1; TRBD1 matches 10 bases. The V gene end was trimmed by 2 bases and the J gene end by 12 bases; junction bases not matched to a gene: 12. The germline CDR1 and CDR2 sequences are DFQATT and SNEGSKA (reference sequence). The CDR3 sequence is 14 residues long. CDR3 residues: CSARWTRTGGPTFF. DNA of the CDR3: TGCAGTGCTAGATGGACTCGGACAGGGGGGCCAACTTTCTTT.

The V gene is TRBV6-1, the J gene TRBJ2-3; D is tentatively TRBD1 or TRBD2 (6 bases each). CDR3 length: 15 residues. Germline-derived CDR1 and CDR2 are MNHNS and SASEGT. The germline V and J ends were trimmed by 8 bases and 0 bases, with 15 bases remaining between them. The CDR3 coding sequence is TGTGCCAGCGCCCCGGGGGCAGTTAGCACAGATACGCAGTATTTT. Its translation: CASAPGAVSTDTQYF.

This clonotype was observed a handful of times. The rearrangement links TRBV9 to TRBJ2-7; either TRBD1 or TRBD2 may supply D (5 bases each). Germline loops: CDR1 SGDLS, CDR2 YYNGEE. This CDR3 spans 14 amino acids. V lost 3 bases and J lost 2, with 12 bases in between. The CDR3 nucleotides read TGTGCCAGCAGCGCACGACCGGGACCCTACGAGCAGTACTTC. It codes for CASSARPGPYEQYF. The whole variable domain, remainder taken from reference TRBV9 and TRBJ2-7, is DSGVTQTPKHLITATGQRVTLRCSPRSGDLSVYWYQQSLDQGLQFLIQYYNGEERAKGNILERFSAQQFPDLHSELNLSSLELGDSALYFCASSARPGPYEQYFGPGTRLTVT.

The chain's CDR3 is CASSQDGTGFDYGYTF. DNA for the CDR3: TGTGCCAGCAGCCAAGATGGGACAGGGTTTGACTATGGCTACACCTTC. The chain recombines TRBV4-2 with TRBJ1-2; TRBD1 matches at 9 bases. The junction had 5 bases not matched to a gene; V was cut back by 0 bases and J by 3 bases. Germline values: CDR1 LGHNA, CDR2 YNFKEQ. CDR3 size: 16 residues.

The table lists this clonotype with many counts. The chain employs TRBV20-1 and TRBJ2-7; 10 bases are a match to TRBD2. This CDR3 is built from 12 residues. Per the germline V gene, CDR1 is DFQATT and CDR2 is SNEGSKA (reference sequence). V shed 5 bases, J shed 2 bases, and the junction held 0 bases outside the gene matches. CDR3 loop: CSAGLAAYEQYF. The CDR3 DNA reads as TGCAGTGCTGGACTAGCGGCCTACGAGCAGTACTTC.

The rearrangement links TRBV9 to TRBJ1-2; D not resolved. The CDR3 extends over 13 amino acids. Deletions cut 3 bases from V and 0 bases from J, with 6 bases between. Germline V CDR1 and CDR2: SGDLS, YYNGEE. The CDR3 loop is CASSGQPNYGYTF. The DNA of the CDR3 is TGTGCCAGCAGCGGGCAACCTAACTATGGCTACACCTTC.

This clonotype came up a few times. The chain links TRBV7-9 to TRBJ2-1; D may be TRBD1 (6 bases). Trimming removed 5 bases from V and 0 bases from J, with 11 bases in between. Per the germline V gene, CDR1 is SEHNR and CDR2 is FQNEAQ (reference sequence). The CDR3 extends over 15 amino acids. CDR3 sequence: CASSPDRISYNEQFF. For the CDR3, the DNA is TGTGCCAGCAGCCCCGACAGGATCTCCTACAATGAGCAGTTCTTC.

This clonotype was seen more than once but under ten times. V and J are TRBV18 and TRBJ1-5; perhaps TRBD1 as D (5 bases). Germline CDR1 is KGHSH and CDR2 is LQKENI. The V end was cut by 1 base, the J end by 0 bases, with 13 bases between. The CDR3 totals 17 residues. The CDR3 loop reads CASSPRGAGYSNQPQHF. The CDR3 DNA is TGTGCCAGCTCACCACGTGGGGCGGGGTATAGCAATCAGCCCCAGCATTTT.

The CDR3 loop reads CASSYSVGINQPQHF. The CDR3 DNA follows: TGTGCCAGCAGTTACAGTGTCGGTATTAATCAGCCCCAGCATTTT. The J gene is TRBJ1-5, the V gene TRBV6-5; D ambiguous. Trimming took 2 bases from V and 4 from J, leaving 12 bases between them. Germline lookup yields CDR1 MNHEY and CDR2 SVGAGI. The CDR3 runs to 15 residues.